Below, 28 T cell receptor beta chains from the same sample are listed, as sequenced in a study of CD8 T cells in Susac syndrome. Random hexamers served to reverse transcribe roughly 0.5 to 1 ug RNA. One entry per CDR3 protein, called by TCRdb with MiXCR from the immunoSEQ multiplex PCR reads. The sample carries around 100,000 distinct CDR3 sequences, roughly 96% recorded once. The sequencing sample was made of CD8+ T cells from PBMCs. The receptor source for this set is a human donor with Susac syndrome.

The rearrangement links TRBV9 to TRBJ2-2; D remains unclear. Trimming cost V 4 bases and J 1 base, with 14 bases left between them. The germline CDR1 and CDR2 sequences are SGDLS and YYNGEE. The CDR3 loop spans 16 amino acids. Here the CDR3 DNA reads TGTGCCAGCAGCCCCCGGAATAGAGAGAACACCGGGGAGCTGTTTTTT. This gives the protein CASSPRNRENTGELFF.

V is TRBV20-1 and J is TRBJ2-7; D could derive from TRBD1 or TRBD2 (5 bases each). CDR1 and CDR2 from the germline V gene are DFQATT and SNEGSKA (reference sequence). The CDR3 runs to 12 residues. Deletions cut 3 bases from V and 2 bases from J, with 8 bases between. This CDR3 is CSASRGAYEQYF. For the CDR3, the DNA is TGCAGTGCTAGCCGGGGCGCCTACGAGCAGTACTTC.

This clonotype has a single count. The J gene is TRBJ1-2, the V gene TRBV29-1, with a possible D match to TRBD1 (5 bases). From germline, CDR1 is SQVTM and CDR2 ANQGSEA. CDR3 length equals 12 residues. The V and J ends lost 6 bases and 8 bases respectively, with 16 bases between them. The chain's CDR3 is CSVVDRSRGYTF. The CDR3 DNA is TGCAGCGTGGTCGACAGATCGCGGGGCTACACCTTC.

The chain carries TRBV4-1 and TRBJ2-6; D is tentatively TRBD1 or TRBD2 (5 bases each). Germline CDR1 MGHRA, CDR2 YSYEKL. V dropped 1 base and J dropped 3 bases, with 7 bases sitting between them. CDR3 size: 15 residues. Here the CDR3 reads CASSQVGRGANVLTF. The CDR3 DNA follows: TGCGCCAGCAGCCAAGTGGGACGTGGGGCCAACGTCCTGACTTTC.

Concerning this clonotype: One junction end does not reproduce the germline sequence, and a read error may be involved. This rearrangement joins TRBV6-5 to TRBJ2-5; the D gene is possibly TRBD2 (5 bases). The germline V gene has CDR1 MNHEY and CDR2 SVGAGI. This CDR3 is 15 amino acids long. The CDR3 DNA sequence: TGTGCCAGCAGCGCTGACGGACTGCCGCAAGTGACCCAGTACTTC. It encodes CASSADGLPQVTQYF.

The V and J genes are TRBV7-9 and TRBJ2-2, with D perhaps matching TRBD2 (5 bases). In germline, CDR1 is SEHNR, CDR2 FQNEAQ (reference sequence). Trimming shortened V by 4 bases and J by 4 bases, and 13 bases separated the two germline ends. The CDR3 contains 15 residues. The CDR3 sequence: CASSSLGDPTGELFF. CDR3 DNA sequence: TGTGCCAGCAGCTCCCTGGGAGATCCCACCGGGGAGCTGTTTTTT.

J is TRBJ1-2 and V is TRBV18, with TRBD1 matching over 8 bases. V lost 3 bases to trimming and J lost 7 bases; unmatched junction nucleotides: 10. CDR3 length equals 15 residues. Germline values: CDR1 KGHSH, CDR2 LQKENI. The CDR3 loop is CASSPDPGTGSGYTF. The CDR3 bases are TGTGCCAGCTCACCGGATCCCGGGACAGGTTCTGGCTACACCTTC. The variable domain in full, completed from reference TRBV18 and TRBJ1-2, reads NAGVMQNPRHLVRRRGQEARLRCSPMKGHSHVYWYRQLPEEGLKFMVYLQKENIIDESGMPKERFSAEFPKEGPSILRIQQVVRGDSAAYFCASSPDPGTGSGYTFGSGTRLTVV.

The J gene is TRBJ1-4, the V gene TRBV12-3 or TRBV12-4, with 7 bases identical to TRBD1. The ends lost 6 bases at V and 3 bases at J; junction bases unmatched: 7. The length of the CDR3 is 15 residues. The CDR3 region has the DNA TGTGCCAGCAGGTCCACGGGACAGTCTAATGAAAAACTGTTTTTT. It is translated as CASRSTGQSNEKLFF.

In DNA, the CDR3 is TGCAGTGCTAGAGCGGCTAGCGGTGGCACAGATACGCAGTATTTT. Translated, it gives CSARAASGGTDTQYF. The rearrangement joins TRBV20-1 to TRBJ2-3; 7 nucleotides agree with TRBD2. CDR3 length: 15 amino acids. Germline V gene lookup returns CDR1 DFQATT and CDR2 SNEGSKA (reference sequence). With V trimmed by 1 base and J by 1 base, 5 bases remained unmatched.

This sequence joins TRBV14 and TRBJ1-1, with no clear D. There are 14 residues in the CDR3. With 1 base removed from V and 3 bases from J, the gap between germline ends came to 9 bases. CDR1 is SGHDN and CDR2 is FVKESK in the germline V gene. The CDR3, as DNA: TGTGCCAGCAGCCAAGTCCCCGGGGACACTGAAGCTTTCTTT. This translates into CASSQVPGDTEAFF.

The rearrangement links TRBV29-1 to TRBJ1-2; D might be TRBD1 (6 bases). CDR1 and CDR2 from the germline V gene are SQVTM and ANQGSEA. The CDR3 has 14 residues. The ends were cut back, 0 bases at V and 5 bases at J, with 13 bases in the middle. The CDR3 DNA reads TGCAGCGTTGAAGATCATGGGGGCCGATATGGCTACACCTTC. It codes for CSVEDHGGRYGYTF.

The V gene is TRBV20-1, the J gene TRBJ2-7, with 10 bases matching TRBD1. CDR3 length equals 14 residues. V shed 6 bases and J 8 bases; nucleotides not matched to a gene: 13. Germline CDR1 and CDR2: DFQATT and SNEGSKA (reference sequence). In DNA, the CDR3 is TGCAGTGCGAGTAAGACAGGGGGCTCGTACAAGCAGTACTTC. This sequence encodes CSASKTGGSYKQYF.

The CDR3 DNA sequence: TGCGCCAGCACTACGGGGACCGAGCAGTTCTTC. The encoded protein is CASTTGTEQFF. The chain is built from TRBV5-1 and TRBJ2-1; D is perhaps TRBD1 or TRBD2 (5 bases each). In germline, CDR1 is SGHRS, CDR2 YFSETQ. V lost 6 bases to trimming and J lost 10 bases, with 11 bases between them. This CDR3 comprises 11 residues.

This clonotype was seen once. CDR3 nucleotides: TGTGCCAGCAGCGCCCGGATCGGGGGATACGCAGATACGCAGTATTTT. Translating gives CASSARIGGYADTQYF. The chain employs TRBV9 and TRBJ2-3, with a tentative D call TRBD2 (6 bases). Trimming pared 3 bases from V and 4 bases from J, leaving 18 bases between. The CDR3 totals 16 residues. Germline V gene lookup returns CDR1 SGDLS and CDR2 YYNGEE.

The chain carries TRBV29-1 and TRBJ2-1, with TRBD2 matching over 8 bases. Per the germline V gene, CDR1 is SQVTM and CDR2 is ANQGSEA. V shed 3 bases and J 2 bases; nucleotides not matched to a gene: 6. The CDR3 runs to 15 residues. The CDR3 region is CSVETGGGTYNEQFF. The CDR3 DNA sequence: TGCAGCGTTGAGACGGGCGGGGGGACCTACAATGAGCAGTTCTTC.

The genes are TRBV25-1 and TRBJ2-7, with TRBD2 as a possible D gene (6 bases). The CDR3 runs to 15 residues. V was pared by 1 base and J by 6 bases, with 16 bases between. Germline V CDR1 and CDR2: MGHDK, SYGVNS. Here the CDR3 reads CASSESVGEAGEQYF. CDR3 coding DNA: TGTGCCAGCAGTGAATCGGTGGGGGAGGCCGGCGAGCAGTACTTC.

The V call is TRBV29-1, the J call TRBJ1-1, with 8 bases matching TRBD1. The CDR3 contains 14 residues. After removal of 7 bases from V and 3 bases from J, the junction contained 10 bases not matched to a gene. Per germline, CDR1 SQVTM and CDR2 ANQGSEA. The CDR3 coding sequence is TGCAGCGCTCACACGACAGGGGTGGACACTGAAGCTTTCTTT. This gives the protein CSAHTTGVDTEAFF.

The genes are TRBV9 and TRBJ2-1; maybe TRBD2 (5 bases). Trimming cost V 3 bases and J 8 bases, with 18 bases left between them. In germline, CDR1 is SGDLS, CDR2 YYNGEE. This CDR3 is 15 amino acids long. In nucleotides, the CDR3 is TGTGCCAGCAGCGCACATGGGAATATAGCGTATGAGCAGTTCTTC. Translated: CASSAHGNIAYEQFF.

The V and J genes are TRBV2 and TRBJ2-7; a weak D match, TRBD1 (7 bases). Per the germline V gene, CDR1 is SNHLY and CDR2 is FYNNEI. The CDR3 runs 15 residues. V was shortened by 7 bases and J by 2 bases, with 18 bases between the two germline ends. The CDR3 sequence is CASTGGTEPTYEQYF. As DNA, the CDR3 is TGTGCCAGCACGGGCGGGACAGAGCCCACCTACGAGCAGTACTTC.

The chain couples TRBV21-1 to TRBJ2-5; the D call TRBD1 from the table was never checked on the DNA. TRBV21-1 is reported as a pseudogene. The CDR3 extends over 12 amino acids. CDR3 sequence (DNA): TGTGCCTTCCAGGGGGAAGAGGGGACCCAGTACTTC. As protein: CAFQGEEGTQYF.

The rearrangement joins TRBV15 to TRBJ2-1, with 7 bases fitting TRBD2. Trimming at V came to 3 bases and at J to 8 bases, leaving 16 bases not matched to a gene. From germline, CDR1 is LNHNV and CDR2 YYDKDF (reference sequence). CDR3 size: 17 residues. The chain's CDR3 is CATSRGFSGGRIDEQFF. The CDR3 DNA reads TGTGCCACCAGCAGGGGGTTTTCGGGCGGGAGAATCGATGAGCAGTTCTTC.

The chain carries TRBV14 and TRBJ1-1; D remains ambiguous. Trimming took off 5 bases at V and 1 base at J, with 5 bases between the two ends. This CDR3 spans 12 amino acids. The germline V gene encodes CDR1 SGHDN and CDR2 FVKESK. CDR3 amino acids: CASSFSNTEAFF. CDR3 bases: TGTGCCAGCAGCTTCTCGAACACTGAAGCTTTCTTT.

In its sample, this clonotype was seen once. The chain has TRBV7-2 and TRBJ2-1, with TRBD2 as a possible D gene (6 bases). The germline CDR1 and CDR2 sequences are SGHTA and FQGNSA. The CDR3 runs 15 residues. V was shortened by 3 bases and J by 6 bases, with 15 bases between the two germline ends. This chain's CDR3 is CASSFTGDLSNEQFF. In DNA form, the CDR3 reads TGTGCCAGCAGCTTTACGGGGGACCTTAGCAATGAGCAGTTCTTC.

This sequence joins TRBV27 and TRBJ2-7; 9 nucleotides agree with TRBD2. CDR1 is MNHEY and CDR2 is SMNVEV in the germline V gene (reference sequence). V lost 8 bases, J lost 0 bases, and 5 bases stayed unmatched. This CDR3 has 14 amino acids. CDR3 DNA sequence: TGTGCCAGCGAAGCGGGAGGAAGCTCCTACGAGCAGTACTTC. As protein: CASEAGGSSYEQYF.

This clonotype came up once. The chain couples TRBV6-2 or TRBV6-3 to TRBJ2-3; D remains ambiguous. CDR3 length equals 12 residues. Germline assignment: CDR1 MNHEY and CDR2 SVGEGT. V shed 10 bases and J shed 2 bases, with 10 bases lying between them. The CDR3 protein is CATAAYTDTQYF. As DNA, the CDR3 is TGTGCCACTGCGGCCTACACAGATACGCAGTATTTT.

The chain employs TRBV15 and TRBJ2-3; 7 bases line up with TRBD1. Germline V gene sequence: CDR1 LNHNV, CDR2 YYDKDF (reference sequence). V shed 5 bases, J shed 2 bases, and the junction held 10 bases outside the gene matches. The CDR3 extends over 16 amino acids. CDR3 sequence reads: CATSLETGSNTDTQYF. The DNA of the CDR3 is TGTGCCACCAGCTTAGAGACAGGGTCAAACACAGATACGCAGTATTTT.

This clonotype was seen a single time. The CDR3 spells CASSEWGAQETQYF. CDR3 nucleotides: TGTGCCAGCAGCGAGTGGGGGGCCCAAGAGACCCAGTACTTC. The chain recombines TRBV9 with TRBJ2-5, with D perhaps matching TRBD1 or TRBD2 (6 bases each). The CDR3 covers 14 residues. V was cut by 3 bases and J by 1 base, with 10 bases left in between. CDR1 is SGDLS and CDR2 is YYNGEE in the germline V gene.

The rearrangement joins TRBV20-1 to TRBJ2-5; 8 nucleotides line up with TRBD1. V trimming: 6 bases; J trimming: 6 bases; junction bases outside the gene matches: 12. The CDR3 runs 14 residues. Germline CDR1 DFQATT, CDR2 SNEGSKA (reference sequence). In DNA form, the CDR3 reads TGCAGTGCGGAGACAGGGGAAGAGTTGAAGACCCAGTACTTC. Amino acids: CSAETGEELKTQYF.